The T cell receptor (beta chain) under discussion was sequenced for a study of cytomegalovirus exposure and HLA in healthy donors (dated by TCRdb to about 2017). Broadly, across the study: An earlier analysis of about 530 of the donors reported 276 Gb of sequence data and 117 million unique TCR beta sequences obtained from roughly 180 million T cells. Of the roughly 400 genotyped donors, approximately 83% fell in the genetic ancestry cluster associated with self-reported Caucasian donors. The number of typed donors differed by locus: roughly 620-640 for A, B, C, DRB1 and DQB1; roughly 510 for DQA1; approximately 600 for DPA1; and 400 to 480 for DPB1. In the later analysis, no new phenotypic data were used to find candidate immune exposures; instead, reliance was placed on TCR beta sequences and their occurrence across donors. Every discovery cohort repertoire had been produced on one sequencing platform. To predict cytomegalovirus infection status, the study brought together high-throughput TCR immunosequencing, statistical association of individual TCRs with disease status, and machine learning. The study aimed to test whether cataloging public T cell receptors could reveal signatures of past pathogen exposure. A later analysis re-analyzed previously published TCR beta repertoires from several hundred donors and added high-resolution HLA genotyping to study TCR occurrence patterns. Roughly 300 gigabases of sequencing data and 91 million or so unique TCR sequences made up an early release that covered fewer than 650 HLA-typed donors. The T cell repertoires of 666 subjects were profiled by immunosequencing and related to cytomegalovirus serostatus. Class I and class II HLA loci were covered by the typing at four-digit resolution. Among some 410 genotyped donors of the cohort, an average of approximately 200,000 unique TCR beta nucleotide sequences was sequenced per donor, of which about 18% were non-productive. An earlier analysis of approximately 580 of the donors used high-throughput TCR beta sequencing to judge whether each TCR beta V gene segment behaved as functional or pseudogenic. Four or five DR-DQ haplotypes were handled as single units for association and clustering because linkage in the cohort was strong. Genome-wide SNP genotypes for about 60% of the 666 donors were used in a later genetic analysis, which treated that subset as a discovery cohort. Donor age, sex, ethnicity and CMV serostatus were compiled alongside the repertoire data. In addition to the first cohort of 666 subjects, a separate validation cohort of over 90 different subjects was used.

The cohort comprised approximately 700 healthy bone marrow donors. All cohort members were sampled while nominally healthy, although unrecorded immune exposures were likely present. The donor tested CMV seronegative and was one of the 352 seronegative cohort members. Each donor provided a peripheral blood sample, and peripheral blood mononuclear cells were used for TCR beta sequencing. Genomic DNA extraction from the blood cell samples was performed with the Qiagen DNeasy Blood Extraction Kit. What the work shows at the level of the full study, not this receptor alone: Some IMGT-functional V segments, including TRBV6-2 and TRBV6-3, could not be distinguished by the 87-base-pair reads and were therefore excluded. Correlated functional status among segregating V segments might reflect linkage disequilibrium, but an unknown experimental factor could not be ruled out. In a later analysis, most CMV-associated TCR beta chains were found to appear HLA-restricted, with HLA associations seemingly driven largely by CMV exposure. Because some donors lacked HLA typing at each locus, the association tests relied only on the typed subset. A further reported finding was that TCR beta sequences accurately predicted the HLA-A and HLA-B alleles for most subjects in the first cohort. Assigning TCR associations to individual alleles was difficult when HLA alleles, especially DR and DQ, strongly co-occurred. While some public TCRs were present in many individuals, most TCR sequences turned up only very rarely across donors. A few of the identified cytomegalovirus-associated TCR beta chains were confirmed in vitro to be specific for cytomegalovirus antigens. A later analysis found that TCR association rates varied across HLA loci, with DRB1 alleles showing the most associated TCRs and HLA-C alleles the fewest. In a later analysis, several top co-occurrence clusters were reported to appear linked to parvovirus B19, influenza, CMV and Epstein-Barr virus. Because counts were too low, about 15 rarely observed V segments, including chromosome 9 orphons, were left out of the earlier analysis of over 550 of the donors. V-gene and J-gene trimming of TCR beta chains was associated with a missense DCLRE1C variant in a later genetic analysis, and the association was replicated in an independent cohort. The sequencing pipeline was judged likely to have produced a cluster of highly shared sequence variants as a technical artifact. Immune exposure information for the cohort was limited to CMV serostatus. An earlier analysis of approximately 500 of the donors showed that most TCR beta V segments appeared in productive rearrangements either about 87% or about 30% of the time, which broadly matched IMGT annotations. In the study, 150 to 200 TCR beta chains were listed as associated with cytomegalovirus. A later genetic analysis reported fewer N-insertions in productive TCRs among donors in an Asian-associated ancestry cluster than the approximately 670-donor mean. Presence/absence analyses assumed roughly uniform sequencing depth across donors, an assumption that may not hold. The authors suggested that the approach could potentially be extended to other disease states and immunological phenotypes. In a later analysis, HLA-associated TCR beta chains were found to be more clonally expanded and to have lower generation probabilities than equally common non-associated chains. Specific HLA alleles were associated with over 15,000 TCR beta sequences at a false discovery rate of 0.05 in a later analysis. In both the original and validation cohorts, the classifier was reported to diagnose cytomegalovirus status with high specificity and sensitivity. In this cohort, only TCR beta chains were sequenced, and detectable features were limited by the absence of alpha or paired-chain data.

Details on this clone: Its antigen remains unidentified. No base-level quality is on record; no much larger clone is a single base apart.

The CDR3 measures 16 amino acids from cysteine to phenylalanine. The retained sequence is limited to the CDR3, 48 bases, with the frame set at the first base. The germline V end is reduced by 0 bases and the J end by 2 bases; junction bases left unmatched: 7. CDR1 MNHEY and CDR2 SVGAGI are derived from the germline V gene. Receptors were amplified or captured by the immunoSEQ multiplex PCR assay. A mixture of 60 forward primers for TCR Vbeta segments and 13 reverse primers for TCR Jbeta segments was used in the multiplex PCR. The CDR3 region of rearranged TCR beta genes was amplified from genomic DNA by a multiplex PCR assay. Amplified TCR beta libraries were sequenced as 87-base-pair reads on the Illumina HiSeq System. The source study handled its data this way. Across the 600 to 700 repertoires, a later analysis counted some 81 million unique TCR beta chains, 8.5 million to 12 million of which were shared by at least two donors. Raw reads were error-corrected and collapsed into unique sequences by a nearest-neighbor algorithm in which closely related sequences were merged to remove PCR and sequencing errors. V, D and J gene segments were assigned by aligning CDR3 sequences to IMGT reference sequences. For a sequence to be retained, at least a six-nucleotide match to both a V gene segment and a J gene segment was required. Rearrangements were called productive when the CDR3 lacked stop codons and stayed in frame with V and J; all others were non-productive. CDR3 was defined according to IMGT convention as the region running from the second conserved V-encoded cysteine to the conserved J-encoded phenylalanine. Sequences without an unambiguous match to a single V gene segment were excluded from the earlier analysis of 500 to 700 of the donors. In an earlier analysis of 450 to 700 of the donors, V segments were called functional above 56.7% productive rearrangements and were called segregating when the between-donor standard deviation exceeded 5%. A statistical classification framework was built to diagnose cytomegalovirus status from the catalog of TCR beta chain sequences. In a later analysis, TCR nucleotide sequences were compared against IMGT/GENE-DB human TR gene sequences so that V and J genes could be assigned. The TCRdist pipeline was used in a later analysis to assign CDR3 sequences and most-parsimonious VDJ recombination scenarios. In a later analysis, every TCR beta chain was defined by the combination of its CDR3 amino acid sequence and its V-gene family, and reads without a unique V-gene family were dropped. In a later analysis, nearly 600 highly shared, low-generation-probability nucleotide sequences were removed to address suspected cross-contamination and a sequencing artifact. A later analysis calculated a clonal expansion index for each public chain from normalized within-repertoire ranks of inferred template counts. A later analysis computed generation probabilities with a VDJ recombination model fitted to out-of-frame rearrangements, and checked the results against IGoR. A later analysis scored TCR-TCR, TCR-HLA and TCR-CMV co-occurrence with hypergeometric tests, applying a repertoire-size bias correction to TCR pairs. To estimate false discovery rates, a later analysis permuted the HLA or CMV assignments 20 times. A later analysis grouped co-occurring TCRs with DBSCAN, adding TCRdist sequence similarity when clustering within HLA-allele-positive subsets. Repertoires with fewer than 30,000 or more than 120,000 public chains were left out of co-occurrence clustering, as were several repertoires with anomalous nucleotide sharing. Here the immuneACCESS table is served through TCRdb, limited to in-frame sequences with V and J called. Missing clones are a known gap in these copies; in checked studies unresolved V genes cover under half, and the rest lacks a known reason. The DNA gave D and trimming, while V, J and clone size come from that table. This sample lists about 130,000 clones; about four fifths were detected once. About 5.3% of the sample goes to the ten largest clones.

The rearranged chain carries TRBV6-5 and TRBJ2-7; a stretch of 7 junction bases matches TRBD1. This sequence originates from a young man in good health and CMV-seronegative. The specimen sequenced was PBMCs. The CDR3: CASSYSVGQATYEQYF. The nucleotide sequence is given as TGTGCCAGCAGTTACTCGGTAGGACAGGCCACCTACGAGCAGTACTTC.